This passage covers 28 T cell receptor beta chains from one sample sequenced in a study of T-cell memory formation after mild COVID-19. TCRdb used MiXCR to reprocess the 5' RACE reads, holding one entry per CDR3 protein. The sample yields about 470,000 distinct CDR3 sequences, about 20% seen once. The source material was PBMCs or a T cell subset sorted from them (not recorded which). The source of these receptors is an adult woman who had mild COVID-19 (a few samples of this study predate the infection). Cell type and time point are not known.

The chain recombines TRBV2 with TRBJ1-2; 9 positions match TRBD1. This CDR3 is 15 amino acids long. Trimming at V came to 1 base and at J to 3 bases, leaving 3 bases not matched to a gene. Germline values: CDR1 SNHLY, CDR2 FYNNEI. The CDR3 bases are TGTGCCAGCAGTGAAGGAACAGGGGGCGACTATGGCTACACCTTC. Translating gives CASSEGTGGDYGYTF.

The V and J genes are TRBV6-1 and TRBJ2-2, with D perhaps matching TRBD2 (5 bases). The V gene's germline CDR1 is MNHNS and CDR2 SASEGT. V dropped 7 bases and J dropped 7 bases, with 16 bases sitting between them. This CDR3 spans 14 amino acids. The CDR3 bases are TGTGCCAGCAAGATCAGTAGAGAGGGCGGGGAGCTGTTTTTT. It codes for CASKISREGGELFF.

The V and J genes are TRBV12-3 or TRBV12-4 and TRBJ1-4; 8 nucleotides agree with TRBD1. The ends lost 5 bases at V and 5 bases at J; junction bases unmatched: 7. CDR3 size: 15 residues. CDR3 loop: CASSGRTGLNEKLFF. In nucleotides, the CDR3 is TGTGCCAGCAGTGGACGGACAGGGCTAAATGAAAAACTGTTTTTT.

V and J are TRBV23-1 and TRBJ2-3, with a weak D call TRBD1 (5 bases). TRBV23-1 is annotated as an ORF whose role is uncertain. The CDR3 contains 14 residues. Trimming took 9 bases from V and 2 from J, leaving 15 bases between them. This CDR3 reads CASRQNWDTDTQYF. The CDR3 coding sequence is TGCGCCAGTAGACAGAACTGGGACACAGATACGCAGTATTTT.

The V and J genes are TRBV7-9 and TRBJ2-1, with 7 bases lining up with TRBD2. This CDR3 spans 18 amino acids. Germline loops: CDR1 SEHNR, CDR2 FQNEAQ (reference sequence). J lost 2 bases, V lost 1 base, and 11 bases had no gene match. In DNA form, the CDR3 reads TGTGCCAGCAGCTTAGGACTACTAGCGCCGGGGACCTACAATGAGCAGTTCTTC. Residues: CASSLGLLAPGTYNEQFF.

This clonotype was counted only a few times. V and J are TRBV5-5 and TRBJ2-5; TRBD2 matches 9 bases. Looked up from germline, CDR1 is SGHKS and CDR2 is YYEKEE (reference sequence). This CDR3 is built from 15 residues. Trimming removed 0 bases from V and 5 bases from J; junction bases left unmatched: 5. CDR3 loop: CASSLAWTSVETQYF. The CDR3 nucleotides are TGTGCCAGCAGCTTGGCCTGGACTAGCGTGGAGACCCAGTACTTC.

V and J are TRBV6-5 and TRBJ1-1, with a tentative D call TRBD1 (5 bases). The germline V gene has CDR1 MNHEY and CDR2 SVGAGI. The CDR3 extends over 14 amino acids. V lost 7 bases and J 3 bases, leaving 15 bases between the germline ends. The CDR3 sequence is CASTRWEGYTEAFF. CDR3 in DNA: TGTGCCAGCACCCGCTGGGAGGGGTACACTGAAGCTTTCTTT.

This clonotype appeared a few times. The chain employs TRBV7-8 and TRBJ1-1, with D unresolved. Looked up from germline, CDR1 is SGHVS and CDR2 is FQNEAQ. The CDR3 is made up of 15 amino acids. Trimming left V 2 bases short and J 3 bases short, with 13 bases between. The CDR3 region is CASSLLSRGYTEAFF. The CDR3 nucleotides read TGTGCCAGCAGCTTATTGTCACGAGGGTACACTGAAGCTTTCTTT.

The chain recombines TRBV20-1 with TRBJ2-7, with TRBD2 identical over 12 bases. The V gene's germline CDR1 is DFQATT and CDR2 SNEGSKA (reference sequence). The CDR3 runs to 18 residues. Trimming removed 0 bases from V and 0 bases from J; junction bases left unmatched: 9. The CDR3 sequence is CSARDHRLAGAHSYEQYF. CDR3 nucleotides: TGCAGTGCTAGAGATCACAGACTAGCGGGGGCGCACTCCTACGAGCAGTACTTC.

This sequence joins TRBV7-9 and TRBJ1-2, with D unclear. Trimming removed 4 bases from V and 3 bases from J, with 15 bases in between. This CDR3 spans 15 amino acids. CDR1 and CDR2 (germline): SEHNR, FQNEAQ (reference sequence). CDR3 protein: CASSSTEQGDYGYTF. The CDR3 DNA reads TGTGCCAGCAGCTCGACTGAGCAAGGTGACTATGGCTACACCTTC. The whole variable domain, filled in from reference TRBV7-9 and TRBJ1-2, reads DTGVSQNPRHKITKRGQNVTFRCDPISEHNRLYWYRQTLGQGPEFLTYFQNEAQLEKSRLLSDRFSAERPKGSFSTLEIQRTEQGDSAMYLCASSSTEQGDYGYTFGSGTRLTVV.

Points on this clonotype: A much larger clone differs by one base, so this may be a read error. Here the CDR3 DNA reads TGCAGTGCTAGCGGCTACAATGAGCAGTTCTTC. This encodes CSASGYNEQFF. The V gene is TRBV20-1, the J gene TRBJ2-1; D not certain. Between the trimmed V and J ends, which lost 3 bases and 3 bases, there was a span of 3 bases. The CDR3 extends over 11 amino acids. Germline V lookup: CDR1 DFQATT, CDR2 SNEGSKA (reference sequence).

The chain is built from TRBV9 and TRBJ1-2; TRBD1 is a possible D gene (5 bases). This CDR3 region has 15 residues. The germline V gene has CDR1 SGDLS and CDR2 YYNGEE. Trimming pared 3 bases from V and 2 bases from J, leaving 14 bases between. The CDR3 DNA reads TGTGCCAGCAGCGCGAGGGGTAGGGAGAACTATGGCTACACCTTC. It specifies CASSARGRENYGYTF.

V gene TRBV27 combines with J gene TRBJ1-1; 8 bases align to TRBD1. CDR1 and CDR2 (germline): MNHEY, SMNVEV (reference sequence). This CDR3 comprises 13 residues. Trimming removed 8 bases from V and 6 bases from J; junction bases left unmatched: 8. The CDR3 DNA sequence: TGTGCCAGCTTCCAACAGGGGGGCGCTGAAGCTTTCTTT. It encodes CASFQQGGAEAFF.

The chain joins TRBV9 to TRBJ1-1; TRBD1 aligns across 9 bases. The ends lost 1 base at V and 8 bases at J; junction bases unmatched: 6. Germline V lookup: CDR1 SGDLS, CDR2 YYNGEE. This CDR3 is built from 14 residues. CDR3 protein: CASSVRDRVTEAFF. CDR3 DNA sequence: TGTGCCAGCAGCGTAAGGGACAGGGTGACAGAAGCTTTCTTT.

This clonotype was counted between two and nine times. V is TRBV7-2 and J is TRBJ2-1; 12 bases align to TRBD1. Germline CDR1 is SGHTA and CDR2 is FQGNSA. The CDR3 spans 16 residues. The V segment lost 3 bases and the J segment 6 bases; nucleotides outside the gene matches: 6. In DNA, the CDR3 is TGTGCCAGCAGCTTTGACCCGGGACAGGGGGCCAATGAGCAGTTCTTC. It specifies CASSFDPGQGANEQFF.

The rearrangement links TRBV9 to TRBJ2-7; no clear D. This CDR3 has 15 amino acids. Germline CDR1 reads SGDLS; CDR2 reads YYNGEE. V lost 1 base to trimming and J lost 2 bases, with 13 bases between them. The CDR3 DNA is TGTGCCAGCAGCGTATCTCCGGTATCCCCCTACGAGCAGTACTTC. This translates into CASSVSPVSPYEQYF.

This clonotype has just a few counts. The chain has TRBV7-9 and TRBJ1-1; tentative D call: TRBD1 (6 bases). The V end was cut by 3 bases, the J end by 3 bases, with 11 bases between. The length of the CDR3 is 14 residues. Germline assignment: CDR1 SEHNR and CDR2 FQNEAQ (reference sequence). CDR3 in amino acids: CASSLWGLDTEAFF. The CDR3 DNA reads TGTGCCAGCAGCTTGTGGGGGCTTGACACTGAAGCTTTCTTT.

This clonotype was picked up a small number of times. V is TRBV5-1 and J is TRBJ2-2; maybe TRBD1 (6 bases). CDR3 length: 17 amino acids. Germline values: CDR1 SGHRS, CDR2 YFSETQ. Trimming removed 4 bases from V and 5 bases from J, with 21 bases in between. CDR3 sequence (DNA): TGCGCCAGCAGCCTTCAGGGGCAGAATAGTCCTACCGGGGAGCTGTTTTTT. Encoded protein: CASSLQGQNSPTGELFF.

The table lists this clonotype with many counts. The chain employs TRBV18 and TRBJ2-5; 11 nucleotides align to TRBD2. J was trimmed by 3 bases and V by 2 bases; bases with no gene match: 8. This CDR3 spans 17 amino acids. Germline V gives CDR1 KGHSH, CDR2 LQKENI. CDR3 nucleotide sequence: TGTGCCAGCTCACCAGGAACTAGCGGGAGTGGGGAAGAGACCCAGTACTTC. Translation gives CASSPGTSGSGEETQYF.

Only a few counts were recorded for this clonotype. The CDR3 is CASSPPLRAGGLTGELFF. The CDR3 nucleotides are TGTGCCAGCAGCCCACCCCTCAGGGCGGGAGGACTCACCGGGGAGCTGTTTTTT. The rearrangement joins TRBV5-6 to TRBJ2-2, with TRBD2 matching 8 bases. The CDR3 runs 18 residues. From germline, CDR1 is SGHDT and CDR2 YYEEEE. J lost 4 bases, V lost 4 bases, and 15 bases had no gene match.

The V call is TRBV6-1, the J call TRBJ1-5; D is possibly TRBD1 (5 bases). CDR3 size: 16 residues. V gave up 0 bases and J gave up 2 bases, with 11 bases separating them. Germline lookup yields CDR1 MNHNS and CDR2 SASEGT. The CDR3 sequence is CASSEARQGGNQPQHF. CDR3 bases: TGTGCCAGCAGTGAAGCGCGGCAGGGTGGCAATCAGCCCCAGCATTTT.

The gene calls are TRBV5-1 and TRBJ1-1; possible D gene TRBD1, 5 bases. V gave up 2 bases and J gave up 5 bases, with 16 bases separating them. Germline CDR1 is SGHRS and CDR2 is YFSETQ. This CDR3 has 15 residues. The CDR3 DNA sequence: TGCGCCAGCAGCTTAGGAGGAGGGGAGAGTACTGAAGCTTTCTTT. Its translation: CASSLGGGESTEAFF.

This chain uses TRBV4-2 with TRBJ1-1; D is unresolved. The CDR3 is 16 residues long. Trimming removed 4 bases from V and 0 bases from J, with 15 bases in between. Germline lookup yields CDR1 LGHNA and CDR2 YNFKEQ. DNA for the CDR3: TGTGCCAGCAGCCTAGAAAAAGACACTGTGAACACTGAAGCTTTCTTT. This encodes CASSLEKDTVNTEAFF.

This clonotype was seen a few times. The chain joins TRBV3-1 to TRBJ2-1; D possibly corresponds to TRBD2 (5 bases). V shed 2 bases and J shed 3 bases, with 11 bases lying between them. This CDR3 contains 15 residues. Looked up from germline, CDR1 is LGHDT and CDR2 is YNNKEL (reference sequence). The CDR3 here is CASSQWGDHYNEQFF. CDR3 in DNA: TGTGCCAGCAGCCAATGGGGAGATCACTACAATGAGCAGTTCTTC.

This clonotype was detected only a few times. The genes are TRBV12-3 or TRBV12-4 and TRBJ1-4, with a weak D call TRBD1 (6 bases). CDR3 length: 15 amino acids. V lost 5 bases and J 3 bases, leaving 13 bases between the germline ends. CDR3 protein: CASSLDRRSNEKLFF. The CDR3 coding sequence is TGTGCCAGCAGTCTCGACAGGAGATCTAATGAAAAACTGTTTTTT.

V usage is TRBV5-6 and J usage is TRBJ2-7; tentative D call: TRBD1 (6 bases). The V gene's germline CDR1 is SGHDT and CDR2 YYEEEE. This CDR3 has 12 residues. With 7 bases removed from V and 7 bases from J, the gap between germline ends came to 15 bases. The CDR3 sequence is CASGQGREEQYF. DNA of the CDR3: TGTGCCAGCGGTCAGGGGCGAGAAGAGCAGTACTTC.

The chain uses TRBV29-1 and TRBJ2-3; tentative D call: TRBD2 (6 bases). The germline CDR1 and CDR2 sequences are SQVTM and ANQGSEA. The V end lost 7 bases, the J end lost 5 bases, and 10 bases lay between the germline ends. The CDR3 spans 11 residues. As DNA, the CDR3 is TGCAGCGGGGGGGAAGGAGATACGCAGTATTTT. Its translation: CSGGEGDTQYF.

On this clonotype: Mismatch with germline at one junction end may stem from a read error. This chain joins TRBV30 and TRBJ1-1, with 9 bases identical to TRBD1. The CDR3 is 14 amino acids. Germline V gene sequence: CDR1 GTSNPN, CDR2 SVGIG (reference sequence). CDR3 in amino acids: CACPGGQGRTEALF. DNA of the CDR3: TGTGCCTGCCCTGGGGGACAGGGCAGAACTGAAGCTTTATTT.